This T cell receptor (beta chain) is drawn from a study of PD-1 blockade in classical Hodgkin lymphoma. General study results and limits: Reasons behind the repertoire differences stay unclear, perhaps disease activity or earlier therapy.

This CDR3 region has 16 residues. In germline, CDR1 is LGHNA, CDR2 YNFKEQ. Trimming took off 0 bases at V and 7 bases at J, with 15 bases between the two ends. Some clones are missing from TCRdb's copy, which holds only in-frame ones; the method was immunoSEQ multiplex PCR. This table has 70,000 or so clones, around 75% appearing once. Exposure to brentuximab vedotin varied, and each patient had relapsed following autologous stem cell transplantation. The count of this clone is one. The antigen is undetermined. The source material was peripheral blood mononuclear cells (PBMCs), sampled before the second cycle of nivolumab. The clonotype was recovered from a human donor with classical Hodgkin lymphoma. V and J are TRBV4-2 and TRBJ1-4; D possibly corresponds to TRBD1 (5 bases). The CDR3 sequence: CASSQEGGVAREKLFF. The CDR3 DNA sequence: TGTGCCAGCAGCCAAGAGGGGGGTGTAGCGCGTGAAAAACTGTTTTTT.